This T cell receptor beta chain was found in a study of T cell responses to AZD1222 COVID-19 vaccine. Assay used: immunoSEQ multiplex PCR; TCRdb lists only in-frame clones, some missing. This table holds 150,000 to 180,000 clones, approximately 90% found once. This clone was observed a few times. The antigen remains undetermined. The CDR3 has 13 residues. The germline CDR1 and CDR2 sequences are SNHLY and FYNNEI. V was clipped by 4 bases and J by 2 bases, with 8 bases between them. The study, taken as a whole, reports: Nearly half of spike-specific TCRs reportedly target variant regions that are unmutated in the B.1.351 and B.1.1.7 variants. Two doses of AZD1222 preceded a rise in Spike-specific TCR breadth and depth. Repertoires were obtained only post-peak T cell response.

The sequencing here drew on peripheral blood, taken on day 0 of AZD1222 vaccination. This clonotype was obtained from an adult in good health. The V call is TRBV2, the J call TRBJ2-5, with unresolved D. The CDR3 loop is CASSGVGQETQYF. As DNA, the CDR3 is TGTGCCAGCAGTGGGGTGGGGCAAGAGACCCAGTACTTC.